This entry concerns a single T cell receptor beta chain. Its antigen is currently not known. A much larger clone lies a single base off, so this may be a read error. This specimen belongs to a study of molecular identifiers for immune sequencing clone quantification (dated by TCRdb to the late 2010s). Background for the entire study: For a replicate experiment, RNA from around 20,000 or 99,000 naive CD8 T cells was divided into five aliquots, of which four were sequenced. This methods study benchmarked molecular-identifier clustering-based TCR repertoire sequencing (MIDCIRS) and TCR RNA copy counting, using CD8 T cells to do so.

The library was prepared using PCR. TCRdb records NextSeq 500 as the sequencer. Preparation of bulk TCR libraries followed a previously described approach, with the TCR primers listed in Table S5. The Qiagen AllPrep DNA/RNA kit was used to purify total RNA. Reads from multiple sequencing runs of the same library were pooled before analysis. On the authors' methods: Reads were retained only if the reads had an exact TCR constant sequence, and the retained reads were trimmed to 150 nt and grouped according to their 12-nt molecular barcodes. Within each barcode group, reads were sub-clustered at a 15% Levenshtein threshold, and quality-weighted consensus sequences were built per RNA molecule. Non-functional sequences were discarded, and so were lower-count sequences lying one edit away from another sequence. Based on a fit of two negative binomial distributions, barcode sub-clusters having less than 20% of the maximum read count were discarded. The raw public data were reprocessed by TCRdb itself: fastp quality trimming at Q25, MiXCR clonotype calling, in-frame beta chains only. Each record represents a unique CDR3 protein, reported with the most common genes and DNA among its rows. The authors' filters were not applied to this entry. The sample table records approximately 97,000 distinct CDR3 sequences; about 24% of these occur just once. The ten largest clones add up to 0.85% to 0.95% of the sample.

The CDR3 measures 15 amino acids from cysteine to phenylalanine. The sequence is cut down to CDR3 DNA, 45 bases in frame from base 1. According to the germline V gene (reference sequence), CDR1 reads SEHNR and CDR2 reads FQNEAQ. Libraries of naive CD8 T cells were built from about 20,000 to 1,000,000 sorted cells, with 10%, 30% or 50% of the purified RNA used. Naive CD8 T cells, defined as CD8+CD4-CCR7+CD45RA+, were FACS-sorted into RLT Plus buffer on a BD FACSAria II. Detection sensitivity was tested by spiking Jurkat RNA equal to roughly nine TCR copies' worth into samples containing roughly 17,000-1,100,000 naive CD8 T cells. CD8 T cells were enriched with RosetteSep CD8+ T Cell Enrichment Cocktail and Ficoll-Paque, followed by ACK red cell lysis. What the study reported, not specific to this receptor: The sizes of highly expanded clones could end up underestimated when identical TCR molecules share a barcode. When barcode sub-clustering was omitted, TCR diversity was inflated by chimeric consensus sequences, with chimeras reaching as high as 47%. The naive libraries included spiked-in Jurkat TCR RNA (roughly nine copies' worth), and this RNA is not part of the donor repertoire. About 2.9 recovered TCR RNA copies per cell were obtained by modeling, versus about 9.7 by digital PCR, implying a capture efficiency of roughly 32%. A single cell's worth of spiked-in Jurkat TCR RNA was reported detectable even among some 920,000 naive CD8 T cells. In CMV-specific effector cells, clones with more than 20 RNA copies accounted for over 99% of molecules, whereas in naive cells such clones accounted for under 1%.

The sample taken for sequencing was naive CD8+ T cells from blood, with Jurkat cell RNA spiked in. The sample's cell subset or site label, decoded: FACS-sorted CD8+CD4-CCR7+CD45RA+ naive T cells. The TCR sequence derives from a human donor in good health. Some libraries in this study had Jurkat cell RNA spiked in. The chain couples TRBV7-9 to TRBJ2-1, with TRBD2 identical over 8 junction bases. The nucleotides read TGTACCAGCAGCTTATCGCGGGAGGAGGTGTATGAGCAGTTCTTC. Its product reads: CTSSLSREEVYEQFF.